This T cell receptor beta chain came from a study of blood T cell repertoires in COVID-19. This CDR3 has 11 residues. Per germline, CDR1 SGHDT and CDR2 YYEEEE. The V gene lost 1 base and the J gene lost 8 bases, with 6 bases spanning the gap. Assay: immunoSEQ multiplex PCR; the TCRdb copy retains only in-frame clones and omits some. The table lists around 110,000 clones, about 64% of them singletons. Sequencing used peripheral blood. The rearrangement uses TRBV5-6 and TRBJ1-1; D gene unclear. This receptor was obtained from a human donor with acute or convalescent COVID-19. The donor label of this sample is uncertain. The CDR3 here is CASSLLGEAFF. The CDR3 DNA is TGTGCCAGCAGCTTGTTGGGCGAAGCTTTCTTT.